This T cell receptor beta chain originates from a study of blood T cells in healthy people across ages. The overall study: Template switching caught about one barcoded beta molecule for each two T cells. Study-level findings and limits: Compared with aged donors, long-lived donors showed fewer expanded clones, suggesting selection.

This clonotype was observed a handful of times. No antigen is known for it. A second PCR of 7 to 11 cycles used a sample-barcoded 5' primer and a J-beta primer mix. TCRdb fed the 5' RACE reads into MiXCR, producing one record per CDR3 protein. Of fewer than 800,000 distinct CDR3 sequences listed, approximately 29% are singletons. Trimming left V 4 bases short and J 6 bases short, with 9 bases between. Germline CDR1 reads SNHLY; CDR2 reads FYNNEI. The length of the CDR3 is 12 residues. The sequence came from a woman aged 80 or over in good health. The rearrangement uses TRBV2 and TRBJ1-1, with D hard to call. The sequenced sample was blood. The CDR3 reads CASSGSAAEAFF. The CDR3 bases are TGTGCCAGCAGTGGCAGTGCTGCTGAAGCTTTCTTT.